One sample yielded the 20 T cell receptor beta chains listed below, sequenced in a study of T cell responses to AZD1222 COVID-19 vaccine. Repertoires were generated with immunoSEQ multiplex PCR, while TCRdb's copy carries only in-frame clones and drops some. The sample carries some 190,000 clones, about 94% recorded once. The sequencing used peripheral blood, collected 28 days after the second dose of the MenACWY control vaccine. The origin of the receptors is an adult who received the MenACWY meningococcal vaccine as a control.

This clone was found once. V usage is TRBV7-9 and J usage is TRBJ2-7; D perhaps matches TRBD1 (5 bases). This CDR3 is 14 amino acids long. V lost 5 bases, J lost 2 bases, and 13 bases lay in between. The germline gives CDR1 SEHNR, CDR2 FQNEAQ (reference sequence). CDR3 loop: CASSPNGAAYEQYF. Here the CDR3 DNA reads TGTGCCAGCAGCCCGAATGGGGCGGCCTACGAGCAGTACTTC.

The V call is TRBV25-1, the J call TRBJ2-1, with 9 bases lining up with TRBD2. The germline V gene has CDR1 MGHDK and CDR2 SYGVNS. This CDR3 is 16 amino acids long. Trimming at V came to 7 bases and at J to 0 bases, leaving 7 bases not matched to a gene. The CDR3 spells CASTPSGTLSYNEQFF. The CDR3 region has the DNA TGTGCCAGCACCCCTAGCGGGACCCTCTCCTACAATGAGCAGTTCTTC.

The CDR3 region has the DNA TGTGCCAGCAGTTCCCTCTTTCCCCGGCGGGGGGCTAATGAAAAACTGTTTTTT. This encodes CASSSLFPRRGANEKLFF. The rearrangement joins TRBV28 to TRBJ1-4, with D possibly matching TRBD1 (5 bases). The length of the CDR3 is 18 residues. CDR1 is MDHEN, CDR2 SYDVKM, per germline. The V end was cut by 4 bases, the J end by 3 bases, with 21 bases between.

This chain links TRBV11-2 with TRBJ1-6, with D uncertain. This CDR3 is 13 amino acids long. The V gene's germline CDR1 is SGHAT and CDR2 FQNNGV. The V gene lost 5 bases and the J gene lost 11 bases, with 13 bases spanning the gap. The CDR3 sequence is CASSQDSRTPLHF. The CDR3, as DNA: TGTGCCAGCAGCCAGGACTCCAGGACACCCCTCCACTTT.

The genes are TRBV4-2 and TRBJ2-7; 7 nucleotides match TRBD2. Germline-derived CDR1 and CDR2 are LGHNA and YNFKEQ. V trimming: 3 bases; J trimming: 5 bases; junction bases outside the gene matches: 10. CDR3 size: 15 residues. CDR3 DNA: TGTGCCAGCAGCCATGGGGGAGGGCAGGGAAACGAGCAGTACTTC. This codes for CASSHGGGQGNEQYF.

This clone was picked up one time. The chain is built from TRBV28 and TRBJ1-1, with TRBD1 as a possible D gene (6 bases). This CDR3 has 15 residues. In germline, CDR1 is MDHEN, CDR2 SYDVKM. Trimming removed 5 bases at V and 0 bases at J, with 13 bases between. CDR3 nucleotide sequence: TGTGCCAGCAGTCCCTGGACAGCCATGAACACTGAAGCTTTCTTT. Translated, it gives CASSPWTAMNTEAFF.

The chain employs TRBV7-3 and TRBJ1-6; D is unclear. Trimming removed 8 bases from V and 0 bases from J, with 8 bases in between. The CDR3 totals 14 residues. Per the germline V gene, CDR1 is SGHTA and CDR2 is FQGTGA. The CDR3 DNA sequence: TGTGCCAGCGGGCTGAGCTCCTATAATTCACCCCTCCACTTT. It yields the protein CASGLSSYNSPLHF.

This sequence joins TRBV15 and TRBJ2-3, with TRBD2 identical over 11 bases. V gave up 1 base and J gave up 2 bases; unmatched junction bases: 2. Germline loops: CDR1 LNHNV, CDR2 YYDKDF (reference sequence). The CDR3 loop spans 16 amino acids. CDR3 bases: TGTGCCACCAGCAGAGGACTAGCGGGGCTCACAGATACGCAGTATTTT. Residues: CATSRGLAGLTDTQYF. Complete variable domain (other parts from reference TRBV15 and TRBJ2-3): DAMVIQNPRYQVTQFGKPVTLSCSQTLNHNVMYWYQQKSSQAPKLLFHYYDKDFNNEADTPDNFQSRRPNTSFCFLDIRSPGLGDTAMYLCATSRGLAGLTDTQYFGPGTRLTVL.

The V gene is TRBV12-3 or TRBV12-4, the J gene TRBJ1-6; TRBD1 might be the D (5 bases). The CDR3 is 13 amino acids. Deletions cut 7 bases from V and 9 bases from J, with 13 bases between. The CDR3 DNA sequence: TGTGCCAGCACCATTTTTGGGGGTTCACCCCTCCACTTT. This sequence encodes CASTIFGGSPLHF.

V gene TRBV18 combines with J gene TRBJ1-4, with D tentatively TRBD1 (5 bases). Trimming shortened V by 1 base and J by 8 bases, and 14 bases separated the two germline ends. From germline, CDR1 is KGHSH and CDR2 LQKENI. The CDR3 length is 15 residues. CDR3 residues: CASSPLPGGKEKLFF. In DNA, the CDR3 is TGTGCCAGCTCACCACTCCCCGGGGGGAAGGAAAAACTGTTTTTT.

In DNA, the CDR3 is TGTGCCAGCAGCTTAGTGGCGGGAGGGGGTGGAGAGACCCAGTACTTC. This translates into CASSLVAGGGGETQYF. This chain connects TRBV7-2 to TRBJ2-5, with 9 bases aligning to TRBD2. V gave up 1 base and J gave up 4 bases; unmatched junction bases: 7. Germline V lookup: CDR1 SGHTA, CDR2 FQGNSA. The CDR3 runs 16 residues.

The chain links TRBV5-1 to TRBJ1-5; TRBD1 is a possible D gene (5 bases). V dropped 0 bases and J dropped 0 bases, with 7 bases sitting between them. This CDR3 has 15 amino acids. The germline gives CDR1 SGHRS, CDR2 YFSETQ. For the CDR3, the DNA is TGCGCCAGCAGCTTGGGAGGGGTTAGCAATCAGCCCCAGCATTTT. This encodes CASSLGGVSNQPQHF.

The J gene is TRBJ2-7, the V gene TRBV28; a weak D match, TRBD1 (7 bases). The CDR3 contains 16 residues. The V gene's germline CDR1 is MDHEN and CDR2 SYDVKM. With 5 bases removed from V and 4 bases from J, the gap between germline ends came to 21 bases. For the CDR3, the DNA is TGTGCCAGCAGTCCCCCCTCGGCAGGGGGGATTTACGAGCAGTACTTC. It yields the protein CASSPPSAGGIYEQYF.

The genes are TRBV9 and TRBJ1-5; D not resolved. V dropped 2 bases and J dropped 4 bases, with 7 bases sitting between them. This CDR3 comprises 13 residues. Germline values: CDR1 SGDLS, CDR2 YYNGEE. DNA for the CDR3: TGTGCCAGCAGCGTGGACGCTAATCAGCCCCAGCATTTT. This gives the protein CASSVDANQPQHF.

This rearrangement joins TRBV28 to TRBJ1-2; D gene unclear. V was trimmed by 3 bases and J by 6 bases, leaving 5 bases between them. Germline loops: CDR1 MDHEN, CDR2 SYDVKM. The CDR3 length is 11 residues. This CDR3 reads CASSFGNGYTF. Here the CDR3 DNA reads TGTGCCAGCAGTTTTGGGAATGGCTACACCTTC.

The chain is built from TRBV14 and TRBJ1-1; the D is unclear. The CDR3 is made up of 17 amino acids. Germline loops: CDR1 SGHDN, CDR2 FVKESK. Trimming took 4 bases from V and 1 from J, leaving 19 bases between them. Written as DNA, the CDR3 is TGTGCCAGCAGCCGAGACATTGGACTGAATAAGAACACTGAAGCTTTCTTT. Translated: CASSRDIGLNKNTEAFF.

The rearrangement links TRBV7-2 to TRBJ1-3, with a possible D match to TRBD1 (5 bases). The CDR3 has 16 amino acids. Germline V CDR1 and CDR2: SGHTA, FQGNSA. The V end lost 2 bases, the J end lost 0 bases, and 11 bases lay between the germline ends. The CDR3 loop is CASSLYGTVSGNTIYF. CDR3 in DNA: TGTGCCAGCAGCTTATACGGGACGGTCTCTGGAAACACCATATATTTT. Using reference TRBV7-2 and TRBJ1-3 for the parts outside the CDR3, the full variable domain is GAGVSQSPSNKVTEKGKDVELRCDPISGHTALYWYRQSLGQGLEFLIYFQGNSAPDKSGLPSDRFSAERTGGSVSTLTIQRTQQEDSAVYLCASSLYGTVSGNTIYFGEGSWLTVV.

J is TRBJ1-4 and V is TRBV30; D call uncertain. V was cut by 0 bases and J by 8 bases, with 10 bases left in between. Germline lookup yields CDR1 GTSNPN and CDR2 SVGIG (reference sequence). There are 13 residues in the CDR3. The CDR3 loop reads CAWSVRPREKLFF. The CDR3 bases are TGTGCCTGGAGTGTGAGGCCTAGGGAAAAACTGTTTTTT.

The chain employs TRBV28 and TRBJ1-1; TRBD1 matches 7 bases. Germline CDR1 MDHEN, CDR2 SYDVKM. The CDR3 has 16 amino acids. After removal of 5 bases from V and 0 bases from J, the junction contained 9 bases not matched to a gene. The CDR3 loop reads CASSIYPTGMNTEAFF. For the CDR3, the DNA is TGTGCCAGCAGTATATATCCGACAGGGATGAACACTGAAGCTTTCTTT.

This clone appeared once. The V call is TRBV5-4, the J call TRBJ1-1; tentatively, D is TRBD1 (5 bases). The CDR3 consists of 14 residues. Trimming left V 0 bases short and J 5 bases short, with 11 bases between. Germline CDR1 and CDR2: SGHNT and YYREEE (reference sequence). The CDR3 region is CASSLGGERTEAFF. CDR3 nucleotides: TGTGCCAGCAGCTTGGGAGGGGAAAGGACTGAAGCTTTCTTT.